These T cell receptor beta chains were read from a single sample in a study of neurological immune-mediated disorders. MiXCR was run by TCRdb on the 5' RACE reads, yielding one entry per CDR3 protein. The table records nearly 30,000 distinct CDR3 sequences, around 17% of them present only once. Sequencing input: CD4+ T cells from blood. These receptors all come from a female donor with HTLV-1-associated myelopathy (HAM/TSP). Both conserved end residues are part of each CDR3.

v_call | cdr3_length | cdr3_aa
TRBV5-1 | 15 | CASSLGLAGGETQYF
TRBV24-1 | 15 | CATSDMRSSGNTIYF
TRBV5-1 | 17 | CASRTGTGRATNEKLFF
TRBV12-3/TRBV12-4 | 15 | CASSKQGSSYNEQFF
TRBV20-1 | 11 | CSARKGPAQHF
TRBV5-1 | 13 | CASSWDRGTEAFF
TRBV29-1 | 14 | CSVATRTGVTEAFF
TRBV4-1 | 17 | CASSQGLAGARYNEQFF
TRBV30 | 14 | CAWSVRQGSYGYTF
TRBV15 | 12 | CATSSSRGEQYF
TRBV7-2 | 16 | CASSPESTGVGYGYTF
TRBV7-2 | 13 | CASSLEEATPLHF
TRBV10-3 | 15 | CAISESDVRNTEAFF
TRBV7-9 | 12 | CASSVGGDTHYF
TRBV10-3 | 13 | CAISGGQNSPLHF
TRBV24-1 | 14 | CATSDPRQSYEQYF
TRBV28 | 12 | CASSLLGSPLHF
TRBV7-2 | 14 | CASSSSRAHNEQFF